One sample yielded the 20 T cell receptor beta chains listed below, sequenced in a study of radiotherapy plus CTLA-4 blockade in lung cancer. Libraries were prepared by immunoSEQ multiplex PCR; TCRdb keeps only in-frame clonotypes and omits some of them. The repertoire holds about 90,000 clones, with around 86% as singletons. The sequencing here drew on peripheral blood, taken from a patient treated with radiotherapy plus ipilimumab. The source of these receptors is a human donor with non-small cell lung cancer that progressed on radiotherapy plus ipilimumab.

The V gene is TRBV6-1, the J gene TRBJ1-1; maybe TRBD1 (6 bases). The V gene's germline CDR1 is MNHNS and CDR2 SASEGT. V lost 4 bases and J 4 bases, leaving 10 bases between the germline ends. This CDR3 region has 13 residues. CDR3 DNA sequence: TGTGCCAGCAGTGTACAGGGTGGCACTGAAGCTTTCTTT. Amino acids: CASSVQGGTEAFF.

The CDR3 loop reads CASSQAAGLAGVETQYF. CDR3 in DNA: TGTGCCAGCAGCCAGGCCGCTGGACTAGCGGGAGTAGAGACCCAGTACTTC. The rearrangement joins TRBV4-2 to TRBJ2-5; TRBD2 matches 13 bases. CDR3 size: 17 residues. Germline V gene lookup returns CDR1 LGHNA and CDR2 YNFKEQ. J gave up 4 bases and V 3 bases, and 8 bases lay outside the gene matches.

This rearrangement joins TRBV9 to TRBJ2-1; 8 nucleotides align to TRBD2. Germline V gene data show CDR1 as SGDLS and CDR2 as YYNGEE. This CDR3 contains 15 residues. The ends lost 4 bases at V and 2 bases at J; junction bases unmatched: 5. The CDR3 DNA is TGTGCCAGCAGCCAGGTAGCGGGACCCTACAATGAGCAGTTCTTC. This codes for CASSQVAGPYNEQFF.

CDR3 nucleotide sequence: TGCGCCAGCAGCCAAGAATCTCGGCTAGCGGGAGGGGGTCGTGAGCAGTTCTTC. Translating gives CASSQESRLAGGGREQFF. The rearrangement uses TRBV4-1 and TRBJ2-1; 12 nucleotides match TRBD2. The CDR3 is 18 residues long. V lost 0 bases and J lost 9; bases outside the gene matches: 12. Germline CDR1 MGHRA, CDR2 YSYEKL.

This chain uses TRBV27 with TRBJ1-2; D is ambiguous. Germline CDR1 MNHEY, CDR2 SMNVEV (reference sequence). The ends were cut back, 0 bases at V and 7 bases at J, with 15 bases in the middle. The CDR3 is made up of 15 amino acids. Written as DNA, the CDR3 is TGTGCCAGCAGTTTATCGAGGGCACCTAAGGGTGGCTACACCTTC. Protein sequence: CASSLSRAPKGGYTF.

The gene calls are TRBV14 and TRBJ2-3, with D perhaps matching TRBD2 (5 bases). V lost 1 base to trimming and J lost 1 base, with 12 bases between them. Germline values: CDR1 SGHDN, CDR2 FVKESK. This CDR3 region has 16 residues. The DNA of the CDR3 is TGTGCCAGCAGCCAAGTATCAGCGGTACGCACAGATACGCAGTATTTT. As protein: CASSQVSAVRTDTQYF.

V usage is TRBV5-1 and J usage is TRBJ1-1, with unresolved D. This CDR3 spans 12 amino acids. Germline assignment: CDR1 SGHRS and CDR2 YFSETQ. The V end lost 0 bases, the J end lost 4 bases, and 4 bases lay between the germline ends. Written as DNA, the CDR3 is TGCGCCAGCAGCTTGGCGAGCACTGAAGCTTTCTTT. It encodes CASSLASTEAFF.

J is TRBJ2-3 and V is TRBV4-1; D is ambiguous. CDR1 MGHRA and CDR2 YSYEKL come from the germline V gene. V lost 0 bases and J lost 7, with 11 bases in between. The CDR3 consists of 14 residues. CDR3 coding DNA: TGCGCCAGCAGCCAAGATCGAAAACTGAATACGCAGTATTTT. Its protein product is CASSQDRKLNTQYF.

V is TRBV15 and J is TRBJ2-7, with D tentatively TRBD1 (5 bases). Germline CDR1 and CDR2: LNHNV and YYDKDF (reference sequence). Trimming took 7 bases from V and 0 from J, leaving 16 bases between them. This CDR3 is 15 amino acids long. The CDR3 spells CATTGAGPDSYEQYF. CDR3 nucleotide sequence: TGTGCCACCACAGGAGCAGGGCCCGACTCCTACGAGCAGTACTTC.

The chain combines TRBV18 with TRBJ2-3, with D maybe TRBD2 (6 bases). With 0 bases removed from V and 1 base from J, the gap between germline ends came to 8 bases. Germline V lookup: CDR1 KGHSH, CDR2 LQKENI. The CDR3 length is 15 residues. The chain's CDR3 is CASSPPLAGTDTQYF. The CDR3 region has the DNA TGTGCCAGCTCACCACCGTTAGCGGGCACAGATACGCAGTATTTT.

The genes are TRBV6-5 and TRBJ2-1, with unresolved D. V dropped 0 bases and J dropped 7 bases, with 10 bases sitting between them. Germline CDR1 reads MNHEY; CDR2 reads SVGAGI. The CDR3 spans 14 residues. For the CDR3, the DNA is TGTGCCAGCAGTTACTCGCCCGCAAGAAATGAGCAGTTCTTC. As protein: CASSYSPARNEQFF.

The rearrangement uses TRBV27 and TRBJ2-2; 10 bases are shared with TRBD2. This CDR3 is built from 16 residues. Germline CDR1 MNHEY, CDR2 SMNVEV (reference sequence). Trimming cost V 4 bases and J 7 bases; bases outside gene matches: 9. The DNA for the CDR3 is TGTGCCAGCAGTTCCCTAGCGGGGGCCCCTGGCGGGGAGCTGTTTTTT. This gives the protein CASSSLAGAPGGELFF.

The chain carries TRBV7-8 and TRBJ2-7; a possible D gene is TRBD2 (6 bases). The CDR3 extends over 15 amino acids. V shed 5 bases and J shed 0 bases, with 14 bases lying between them. The germline CDR1 and CDR2 sequences are SGHVS and FQNEAQ. The CDR3, as DNA: TGTGCCAGCAGCATAACGGGACTTAGCTCCTACGAGCAGTACTTC. Amino acids: CASSITGLSSYEQYF.

This chain links TRBV7-9 with TRBJ2-6; D possibly corresponds to TRBD1 (6 bases). The V end lost 5 bases, the J end lost 0 bases, and 11 bases lay between the germline ends. This CDR3 spans 16 amino acids. Germline V lookup: CDR1 SEHNR, CDR2 FQNEAQ (reference sequence). The CDR3 region is CASSARGGSGANVLTF. CDR3 DNA sequence: TGTGCCAGCAGCGCCCGAGGGGGCTCTGGGGCCAACGTCCTGACTTTC.

In this sample, this clone is medium-sized (0.01 to 0.1%). The rearrangement joins TRBV19 to TRBJ1-2; TRBD1 matches at 8 bases. J gave up 4 bases and V 7 bases, and 11 bases lay outside the gene matches. This CDR3 region has 15 residues. Germline V gene sequence: CDR1 LNHDA, CDR2 SQIVND (reference sequence). DNA of the CDR3: TGTGCCAGTACTCGAGGACAGGGCCGCGGCTATGGCTACACCTTC. This translates into CASTRGQGRGYGYTF. Based on the CDR3 plus reference TRBV19 and TRBJ1-2, the full variable domain is DGGITQSPKYLFRKEGQNVTLSCEQNLNHDAMYWYRQDPGQGLRLIYYSQIVNDFQKGDIAEGYSVSREKKESFPLTVTSAQKNPTAFYLCASTRGQGRGYGYTFGSGTRLTVV.

In its sample, this clone was seen once. V usage is TRBV7-9 and J usage is TRBJ2-1; 7 bases match TRBD2. The CDR3 extends over 15 amino acids. V trimming: 1 base; J trimming: 4 bases; junction bases outside the gene matches: 4. Germline-derived CDR1 and CDR2 are SEHNR and FQNEAQ (reference sequence). CDR3 in DNA: TGTGCCAGCAGCTTAGGCGGGGGACCTTACAATGAGCAGTTCTTC. Its protein is CASSLGGGPYNEQFF.

This chain uses TRBV28 with TRBJ2-7; 7 nucleotides line up with TRBD1. The CDR3 length is 12 residues. The V gene's germline CDR1 is MDHEN and CDR2 SYDVKM. V dropped 6 bases and J dropped 7; count of bases not matched to a gene: 6. The CDR3 bases are TGTGCCAGCAGGTTGACAGGGTGGGAGCAGTACTTC. Translating it yields CASRLTGWEQYF. The complete variable domain, with remaining parts taken from reference TRBV28 and TRBJ2-7, reads DVKVTQSSRYLVKRTGEKVFLECVQDMDHENMFWYRQDPGLGLRLIYFSYDVKMKEKGDIPEGYSVSREKKERFSLILESASTNQTSMYLCASRLTGWEQYFGPGTRLTVT.

The chain uses TRBV30 and TRBJ1-3; a weak D match, TRBD1 (6 bases). Germline V gene data show CDR1 as GTSNPN and CDR2 as SVGIG (reference sequence). Trimming left V 4 bases short and J 4 bases short, with 14 bases between. CDR3 length equals 14 residues. CDR3 region: CAWKWGQTGNTIYF. In DNA, the CDR3 is TGTGCCTGGAAGTGGGGGCAGACGGGAAACACCATATATTTT. Full variable domain (remainder filled in from reference TRBV30 and TRBJ1-3): SQTIHQWPATLVQPVGSPLSLECTVEGTSNPNLYWYRQAAGRGLQLLFYSVGIGQISSEVPQNLSASRPQDRQFILSSKKLLLSDSGFYLCAWKWGQTGNTIYFGEGSWLTVV.

The genes are TRBV7-2 and TRBJ2-5; 10 bases are a match to TRBD2. The CDR3 extends over 16 amino acids. Germline CDR1 and CDR2: SGHTA and FQGNSA. With V trimmed by 1 base and J by 4 bases, 6 bases remained unmatched. The CDR3: CASSLVGIAGGETQYF. The CDR3 DNA reads as TGTGCCAGCAGCTTAGTGGGTATAGCGGGGGGAGAGACCCAGTACTTC.

The chain links TRBV4-1 to TRBJ2-2; TRBD2 aligns across 11 bases. Trimming cost V 3 bases and J 4 bases; bases outside gene matches: 4. This CDR3 spans 16 amino acids. Germline loops: CDR1 MGHRA, CDR2 YSYEKL. The CDR3 loop is CASSHLAGGVTGELFF. CDR3 DNA: TGCGCCAGCAGCCACTTAGCGGGAGGGGTCACCGGGGAGCTGTTTTTT.